This paragraph covers one TCR beta chain sequence. The clone's antigen remains unknown. No base qualities exist here, and no much larger clone lies one base off it. TCRbeta CDR3 regions were amplified from genomic DNA using the immunoSEQ Assay, a bias-controlled multiplex PCR. Per the source publication's procedure: The number of nucleated cells in each sample was estimated from the amplification of reference gene primers within the assay. To quantify the absolute abundance of each unique TCRbeta CDR3 rearrangement, sequence reads were collapsed and filtered. For each sample, productive Simpson clonality was calculated as the square root of Simpson's diversity index across productive rearrangements. This is the immuneACCESS table as TCRdb keeps it, with only in-frame sequences that have V and J called. A part of the clones is gone; compared with another copy, unresolved V genes explain less than half, and the rest is unexplained. Clonal size and the V and J genes are those of that table, whereas D and trimming came from the DNA. The sample yields roughly 250,000 clones; around 85% were counted once. The top ten hold 0.87% of the sample.

This record belongs to a study of blood T cell repertoires in COVID-19 (dated by TCRdb to between 2020 and 2021). Some background on the complete study: The collaborator samples originated in the United States, Italy and Spain and spanned the acute and convalescent phases of COVID-19. The material from the prospective study consisted of cDNA or gDNA derived from T cells, B-cell-depleted T cells, or PBMCs. The dataset comprised deeply sampled blood TCRbeta repertoires from subjects exposed to, actively infected with, or recovered from COVID-19. A freely available public database, intended as a resource for researchers studying the immune response to SARS-CoV-2, is where the repertoires were released. The samples were drawn from two sources: the first 160 participants of the ongoing ImmuneRACE study, and approximately 1,300 subjects contributed by 6 global collaborators. The sample metadata nearly always contained a de-identified subject ID, COVID-19 status, age in years and sex. HLA class I and class II types, where available, came from metadata supplied by the sample provider rather than from assay-based typing.

One collaborating source in Seattle enrolled patients during active infection and followed them longitudinally through the course of disease. Whole blood was collected in K2EDTA tubes by collaborating institutions according to the institutions' own protocols. For TCRbeta analysis, collaborators shipped samples in one of three forms: frozen whole blood, isolated PBMCs, or DNA extracted from either of those sample types. Overall study outcomes, separate from this receptor: Clinical and demographic metadata were provided uncurated, with the amount varying by source and participant.

The sequencing sample was made of peripheral blood. The sequence came from a human donor with COVID-19, enrolled during active disease. The donor label of this sample is uncertain.

In nucleotide form, the sequence is TGTGCCAGCAGTTTATGGGACACCCCAAACACTGAAGCTTTCTTT. This yields the protein CASSLWDTPNTEAFF. The chain is made from TRBV28 and TRBJ1-1; a weak D assignment points to TRBD1 (5 bases agree). Looking up the germline V gene yields CDR1 MDHEN and CDR2 SYDVKM. The CDR3 spans 15 residues, from the cysteine through the phenylalanine. The CDR3 DNA has 45 bases and is translated from base 1. Trimming removed 0 bases from V and 2 bases from J, leaving 10 bases between the germline ends.